Described below is a single TCR beta chain sequence and its context. Its antigen is undetermined. The study ran its PCR with 60 Vbeta and 13 Jbeta primers. Generated by immunoSEQ multiplex PCR, the TCRdb table keeps only in-frame clones and is missing some. This sample has 95,000 to 150,000 clones, with roughly 70% found just once. Germline V lookup: CDR1 SGDLS, CDR2 YYNGEE. The CDR3 loop spans 15 amino acids. V was trimmed by 3 bases and J by 1 base, leaving 11 bases between them. This entry belongs to a study of cytomegalovirus exposure and HLA in healthy donors. Study observations and caveats: Highest at DRB1 and lowest at HLA-C, TCR association rates differed among HLA loci in a later analysis. One cluster of highly shared sequence variants probably arose as a sequencing artifact.

Donors counted as nominally healthy when sampled, yet unrecorded immune exposures were likely. The source of this sequence is a woman in her thirties or forties in good health and CMV-seronegative. The chain joins TRBV9 to TRBJ1-5, with D perhaps matching TRBD1 (6 bases). The specimen sequenced was PBMCs. The CDR3 reads CASSETGISNQPQHF. The CDR3 nucleotides read TGTGCCAGCAGCGAGACAGGTATCAGCAATCAGCCCCAGCATTTT. The entire variable domain, with the rest obtained from reference TRBV9 and TRBJ1-5, is as follows: DSGVTQTPKHLITATGQRVTLRCSPRSGDLSVYWYQQSLDQGLQFLIQYYNGEERAKGNILERFSAQQFPDLHSELNLSSLELGDSALYFCASSETGISNQPQHFGDGTRLSIL.